Listed below are T cell receptor beta chains from one sample, sequenced in a study of metastatic and nonmetastatic thyroid tumors. TCRdb recomputed clones from the PCR reads via MiXCR. The repertoire has about 22,000 clones, 20% to 25% of them found once; the top ten carry over 70%. Specimen: blood. The source is a male donor with papillary thyroid cancer or a benign thyroid nodule (not recorded which). Some clones in this sample may be carry-over from other donors' samples. Each CDR3 is given with its conserved first and last residue. D genes are given only for firm matches. Clone size is not always given. Where it is, it says once, few, many or a class for expanded clones.

j_call d_call v_call clone_size cdr3_aa cdr3_nt
TRBJ2-1 NA TRBV10-1 many CASSENYNEQFF TGCGCCAGCAGCGAAAACTACAATGAGCAGTTCTTC
TRBJ1-5 NA TRBV12-3/TRBV12-4 many CASSSDRFQPQHF TGTGCCAGCAGTTCGGACAGATTTCAGCCCCAGCATTTT
TRBJ2-3 NA TRBV6-2/TRBV6-3 few CASSYGGDSGYF TGTGCCAGCAGTTACGGAGGGGATAGCGGGTATTTT
TRBJ1-1 NA TRBV12-3/TRBV12-4 many CASSFTEAFF TGTGCCAGCAGTTTCACTGAAGCTTTCTTT
TRBJ1-6 NA TRBV7-2 NA CASSSTGYSSPLHF TGTGCCAGCAGCTCCACAGGGTACAGTTCACCCCTCCACTTT
TRBJ1-3 TRBD1 TRBV20-1 NA CSARGTGGFGNTIYF TGCAGTGCCAGAGGGACAGGGGGCTTTGGAAACACCATATATTTT
TRBJ1-3 TRBD1 TRBV28 many CASSLGGTGFFRTIYF TGTGCCAGCAGTTTAGGGGGGACAGGGTTCTTTCGGACCATATATTTT
TRBJ1-2 NA TRBV2 many CASRVGYGYTF TGTGCCAGCAGGGTCGGCTATGGCTACACCTTC
TRBJ2-1 TRBD2 TRBV20-1 many CSARDLGLDYNEQFF TGCAGTGCTAGAGATCTAGGACTAGACTACAATGAGCAGTTCTTC
TRBJ1-4 NA TRBV7-9 many CASSLASSRGEKLFF TGTGCCAGCAGCTTAGCGAGCTCCAGGGGTGAAAAACTGTTTTTT
TRBJ2-1 TRBD2 TRBV11-3 many CASSEGTSGRLEQFF TGTGCCAGCAGCGAAGGGACTAGCGGGAGACTTGAGCAGTTCTTC
TRBJ2-1 TRBD2 TRBV19 many CASSTPGLATDEQFF TGTGCCAGTAGTACACCGGGACTAGCTACCGATGAGCAGTTCTTC
TRBJ1-5 NA TRBV7-2 many CASSLVGLANQPQHF TGTGCCAGCAGCTTAGTAGGCCTCGCGAATCAGCCCCAGCATTTT
TRBJ2-7 TRBD2 TRBV19 many CASSRPGTKYEQYF TGTGCCAGTAGTAGACCCGGGACTAAATACGAGCAGTACTTC
TRBJ2-7 TRBD1 TRBV28 NA CASSSRGSNYEQYF TGTGCCAGCAGTTCCAGGGGGTCCAACTACGAGCAGTACTTC
TRBJ1-6 NA TRBV3-1 many CASSLNVVVTPLHF TGTGCCAGCAGCCTCAACGTAGTGGTTACACCCCTCCACTTT